Here is one T cell receptor (beta chain) with its context. The record originates from a study of T cell changes during pregnancy in multiple sclerosis. TCRdb keeps only in-frame clones here, not all; method: immunoSEQ multiplex PCR. The sample yields about 80,000 clones, around 92% seen once. This CDR3 spans 14 amino acids. Germline CDR1 reads LGHNA; CDR2 reads YNFKEQ. V lost 3 bases, J lost 5 bases, and 13 bases lay in between. The rearrangement joins TRBV4-2 to TRBJ2-5, with D tentatively TRBD2 (6 bases). The sample in question was peripheral blood, obtained before pregnancy. This TCR was sampled from a female donor with multiple sclerosis, enrolled in a pregnancy study. CDR3 sequence: CASSHPGTGETQYF. The DNA of the CDR3 is TGTGCCAGCAGCCATCCCGGGACTGGGGAGACCCAGTACTTC.